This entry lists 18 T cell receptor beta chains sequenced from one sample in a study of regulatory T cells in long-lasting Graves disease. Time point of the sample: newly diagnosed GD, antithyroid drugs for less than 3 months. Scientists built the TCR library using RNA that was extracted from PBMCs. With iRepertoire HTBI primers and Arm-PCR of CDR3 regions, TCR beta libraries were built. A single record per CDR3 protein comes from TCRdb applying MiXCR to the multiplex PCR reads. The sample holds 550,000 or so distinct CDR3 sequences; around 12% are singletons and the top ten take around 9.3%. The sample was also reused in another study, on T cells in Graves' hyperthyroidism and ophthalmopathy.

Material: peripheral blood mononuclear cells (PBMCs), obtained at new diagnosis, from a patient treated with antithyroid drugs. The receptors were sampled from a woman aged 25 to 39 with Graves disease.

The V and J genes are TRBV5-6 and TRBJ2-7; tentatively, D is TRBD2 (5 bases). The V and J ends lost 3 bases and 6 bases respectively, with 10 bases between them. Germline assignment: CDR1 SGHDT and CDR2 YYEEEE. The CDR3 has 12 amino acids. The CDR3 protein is CASSWAGGEQYF. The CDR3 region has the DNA TGTGCCAGCAGCTGGGCGGGCGGCGAGCAGTACTTC.

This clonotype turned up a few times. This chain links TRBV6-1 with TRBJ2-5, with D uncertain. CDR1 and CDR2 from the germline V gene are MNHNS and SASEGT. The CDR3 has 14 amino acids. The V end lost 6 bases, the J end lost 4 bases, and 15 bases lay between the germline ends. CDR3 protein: CASRFPAVGETQYF. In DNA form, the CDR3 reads TGTGCCAGCAGGTTTCCCGCGGTTGGAGAGACCCAGTACTTC.

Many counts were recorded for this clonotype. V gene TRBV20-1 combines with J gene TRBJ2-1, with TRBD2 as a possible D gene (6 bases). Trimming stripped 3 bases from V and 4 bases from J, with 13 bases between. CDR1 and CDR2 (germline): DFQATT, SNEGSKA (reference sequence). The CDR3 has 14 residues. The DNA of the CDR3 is TGCAGTGCTAGGGAGGGCGGGGAATACAATGAGCAGTTCTTC. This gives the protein CSAREGGEYNEQFF.

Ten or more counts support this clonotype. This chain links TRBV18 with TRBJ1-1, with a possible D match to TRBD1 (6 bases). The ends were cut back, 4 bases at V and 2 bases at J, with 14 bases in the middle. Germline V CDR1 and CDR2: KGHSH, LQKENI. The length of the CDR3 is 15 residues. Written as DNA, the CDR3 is TGTGCCAGCTCACGCACCGGGACACCCAACACTGAAGCTTTCTTT. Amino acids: CASSRTGTPNTEAFF.

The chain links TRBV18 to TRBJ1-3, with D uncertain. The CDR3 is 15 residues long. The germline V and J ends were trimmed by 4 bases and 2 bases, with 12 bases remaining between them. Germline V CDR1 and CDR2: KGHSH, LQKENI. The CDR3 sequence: CASSQAWNPGNTIYF. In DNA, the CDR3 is TGTGCCAGCTCACAAGCGTGGAACCCTGGAAACACCATATATTTT.

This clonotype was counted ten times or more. The CDR3 DNA sequence: TGTGCCAGCAGCTTAGAGTTCTGGCAGTTCTTC. The encoded protein is CASSLEFWQFF. The gene calls are TRBV11-2 and TRBJ2-1, with D unclear. The CDR3 has 11 amino acids. Trimming removed 0 bases from V and 12 bases from J, with 6 bases in between. Germline V gene lookup returns CDR1 SGHAT and CDR2 FQNNGV.

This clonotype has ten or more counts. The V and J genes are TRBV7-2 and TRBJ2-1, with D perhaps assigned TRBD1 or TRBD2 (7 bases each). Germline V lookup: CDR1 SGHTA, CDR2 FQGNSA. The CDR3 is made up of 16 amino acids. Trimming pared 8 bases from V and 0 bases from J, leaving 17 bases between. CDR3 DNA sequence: TGTGCCAGCGGATTCAGGGGGGGAAGCTCCTACAATGAGCAGTTCTTC. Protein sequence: CASGFRGGSSYNEQFF. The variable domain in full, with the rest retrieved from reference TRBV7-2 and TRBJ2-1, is GAGVSQSPSNKVTEKGKDVELRCDPISGHTALYWYRQSLGQGLEFLIYFQGNSAPDKSGLPSDRFSAERTGGSVSTLTIQRTQQEDSAVYLCASGFRGGSSYNEQFFGPGTRLTVL.

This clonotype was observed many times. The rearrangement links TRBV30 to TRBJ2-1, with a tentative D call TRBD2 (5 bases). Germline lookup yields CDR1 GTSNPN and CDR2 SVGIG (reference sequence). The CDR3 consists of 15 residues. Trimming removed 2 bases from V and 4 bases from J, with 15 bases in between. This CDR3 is CAWSKGRVTYNEQFF. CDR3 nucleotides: TGTGCCTGGAGTAAAGGGCGGGTAACATACAATGAGCAGTTCTTC.

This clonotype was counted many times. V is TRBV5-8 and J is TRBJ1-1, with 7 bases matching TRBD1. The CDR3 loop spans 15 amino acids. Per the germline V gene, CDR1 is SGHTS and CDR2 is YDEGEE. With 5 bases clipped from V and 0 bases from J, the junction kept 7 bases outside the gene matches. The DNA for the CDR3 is TGTGCCAGCAGTTCCACCGGGACAGTGAACACTGAAGCTTTCTTT. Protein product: CASSSTGTVNTEAFF. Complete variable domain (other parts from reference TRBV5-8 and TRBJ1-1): EAGVTQSPTHLIKTRGQQATLRCSPISGHTSVYWYQQALGLGLQFLLWYDEGEERNRGNFPPRFSGRQFPNYSSELNVNALELEDSALYLCASSSTGTVNTEAFFGQGTRLTVV.

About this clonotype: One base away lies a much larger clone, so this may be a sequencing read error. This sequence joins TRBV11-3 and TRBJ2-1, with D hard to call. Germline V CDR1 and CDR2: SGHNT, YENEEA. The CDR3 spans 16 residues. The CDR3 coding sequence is TGTGCCAGCAGCTTAACCAGCTTTTCCTCCTACAATGGGCAGTTCTTC. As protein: CASSLTSFSSYNGQFF. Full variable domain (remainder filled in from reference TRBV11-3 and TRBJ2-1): EAGVVQSPRYKIIEKKQPVAFWCNPISGHNTLYWYLQNLGQGPELLIRYENEEAVDDSQLPKDRFSAERLKGVDSTLKIQPAELGDSAVYLCASSLTSFSSYNGQFFGPGTRLTVL.

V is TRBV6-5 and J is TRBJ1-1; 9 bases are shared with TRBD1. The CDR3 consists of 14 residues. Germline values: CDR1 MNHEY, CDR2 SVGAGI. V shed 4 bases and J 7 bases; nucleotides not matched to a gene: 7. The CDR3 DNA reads TGTGCCAGCAGTTGGGGGACAGGGAGGGGTGAAGCTTTCTTT. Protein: CASSWGTGRGEAFF.

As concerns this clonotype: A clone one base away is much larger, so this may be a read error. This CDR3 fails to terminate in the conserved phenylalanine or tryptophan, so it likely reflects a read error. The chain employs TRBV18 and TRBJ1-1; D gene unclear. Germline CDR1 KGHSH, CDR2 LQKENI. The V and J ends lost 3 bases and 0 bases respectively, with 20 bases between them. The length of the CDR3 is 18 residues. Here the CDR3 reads CASSPTPGLYDMNTEAFL. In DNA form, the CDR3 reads TGTGCCAGCTCACCGACGCCTGGCCTCTATGACATGAACACTGAAGCTTTCCTT.

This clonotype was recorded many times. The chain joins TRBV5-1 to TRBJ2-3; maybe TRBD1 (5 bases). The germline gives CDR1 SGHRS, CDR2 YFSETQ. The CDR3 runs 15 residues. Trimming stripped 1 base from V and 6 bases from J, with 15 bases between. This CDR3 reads CASSLRQNPSDTQYF. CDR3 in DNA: TGCGCCAGCAGCTTGCGACAGAACCCCTCCGATACGCAGTATTTT. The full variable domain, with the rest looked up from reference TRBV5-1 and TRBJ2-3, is KAGVTQTPRYLIKTRGQQVTLSCSPISGHRSVSWYQQTPGQGLQFLFEYFSETQRNKGNFPGRFSGRQFSNSRSEMNVSTLELGDSALYLCASSLRQNPSDTQYFGPGTRLTVL.

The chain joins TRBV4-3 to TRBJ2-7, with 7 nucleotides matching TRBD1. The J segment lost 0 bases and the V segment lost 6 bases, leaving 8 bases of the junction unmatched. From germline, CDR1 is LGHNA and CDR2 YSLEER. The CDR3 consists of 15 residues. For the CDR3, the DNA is TGCGCCAGCAGACGTCAATGGGACAGCTCCTACGAGCAGTACTTC. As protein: CASRRQWDSSYEQYF.

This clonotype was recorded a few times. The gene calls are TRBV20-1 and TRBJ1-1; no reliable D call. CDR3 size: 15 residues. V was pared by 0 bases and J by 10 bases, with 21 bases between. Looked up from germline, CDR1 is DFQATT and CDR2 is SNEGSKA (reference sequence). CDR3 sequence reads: CSARDLLRLPLGAFF. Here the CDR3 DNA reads TGCAGTGCTAGAGATCTTCTGAGGCTCCCCTTAGGAGCTTTCTTT.

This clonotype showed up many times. The DNA for the CDR3 is TGTGCCAGCAGTGAAACCGACGGAGGCACAGATACGCAGTATTTT. The encoded protein is CASSETDGGTDTQYF. The rearrangement uses TRBV2 and TRBJ2-3; D unresolved. CDR3 length equals 15 residues. Germline V lookup: CDR1 SNHLY, CDR2 FYNNEI. Trimming took 2 bases from V and 1 from J, leaving 10 bases between them.

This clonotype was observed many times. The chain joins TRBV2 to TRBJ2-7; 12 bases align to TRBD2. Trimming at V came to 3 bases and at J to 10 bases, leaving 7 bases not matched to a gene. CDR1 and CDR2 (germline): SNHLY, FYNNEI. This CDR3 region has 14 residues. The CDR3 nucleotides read TGTGCCAGCAGTGATCTAGCGGGAGGGGATCGACAGTACTTC. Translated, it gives CASSDLAGGDRQYF. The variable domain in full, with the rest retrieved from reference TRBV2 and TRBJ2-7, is EPEVTQTPSHQVTQMGQEVILRCVPISNHLYFYWYRQILGQKVEFLVSFYNNEISEKSEIFDDQFSVERPDGSNFTLKIRSTKLEDSAMYFCASSDLAGGDRQYFGPGTRLTVT.

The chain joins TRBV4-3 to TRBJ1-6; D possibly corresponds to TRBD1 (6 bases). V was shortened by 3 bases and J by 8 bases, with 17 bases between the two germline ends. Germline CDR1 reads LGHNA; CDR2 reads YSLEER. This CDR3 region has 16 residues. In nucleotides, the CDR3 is TGCGCCAGCAGCCAGGCCGCACAGGGAATAGATTCACCCCTCCACTTT. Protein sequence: CASSQAAQGIDSPLHF.